The 7 T cell receptor beta chains reported below all come from one sample, sequenced in a study of blood T cell repertoires in COVID-19. The table came from immunoSEQ multiplex PCR; TCRdb's copy has only in-frame clones and leaves some out. Among 300,000 to 350,000 clones, approximately 88% were seen once, and the ten largest hold approximately 9.9%. The source material was peripheral blood. The receptors stem from a man aged 25-40 years with COVID-19, enrolled during active disease.

This chain joins TRBV2 and TRBJ2-7, with 11 bases matching TRBD1. With V trimmed by 3 bases and J by 4 bases, 2 bases remained unmatched. The germline CDR1 and CDR2 sequences are SNHLY and FYNNEI. The CDR3 spans 14 residues. CDR3 protein: CASSDGQGAYEQYF. The CDR3 coding sequence is TGTGCCAGCAGTGACGGACAGGGGGCATACGAGCAGTACTTC. The full variable domain, its missing parts supplied by reference TRBV2 and TRBJ2-7, is EPEVTQTPSHQVTQMGQEVILRCVPISNHLYFYWYRQILGQKVEFLVSFYNNEISEKSEIFDDQFSVERPDGSNFTLKIRSTKLEDSAMYFCASSDGQGAYEQYFGPGTRLTVT.

This chain uses TRBV28 with TRBJ2-1, with D maybe TRBD2 (5 bases). This CDR3 contains 15 residues. Germline CDR1 MDHEN, CDR2 SYDVKM. V dropped 4 bases and J dropped 4 bases, with 14 bases sitting between them. CDR3 coding DNA: TGTGCCAGCAGTTCGGGCGGGTCGATTTACAATGAGCAGTTCTTC. Protein sequence: CASSSGGSIYNEQFF. The variable domain in full, completed from reference TRBV28 and TRBJ2-1, reads DVKVTQSSRYLVKRTGEKVFLECVQDMDHENMFWYRQDPGLGLRLIYFSYDVKMKEKGDIPEGYSVSREKKERFSLILESASTNQTSMYLCASSSGGSIYNEQFFGPGTRLTVL.

This chain uses TRBV7-2 with TRBJ2-7, with D perhaps matching TRBD1 (6 bases). V dropped 4 bases and J dropped 3 bases, with 13 bases sitting between them. This CDR3 is built from 14 residues. Germline V lookup: CDR1 SGHTA, CDR2 FQGNSA. CDR3 sequence: CASSYQGQVYEQYF. DNA for the CDR3: TGTGCCAGCAGCTACCAGGGGCAGGTCTACGAGCAGTACTTC. Combining the CDR3 with reference TRBV7-2 and TRBJ2-7 gives the whole variable domain GAGVSQSPSNKVTEKGKDVELRCDPISGHTALYWYRQSLGQGLEFLIYFQGNSAPDKSGLPSDRFSAERTGGSVSTLTIQRTQQEDSAVYLCASSYQGQVYEQYFGPGTRLTVT.

J is TRBJ2-3 and V is TRBV5-1; TRBD1 matches at 8 bases. This CDR3 contains 19 residues. Unmatched junction bases numbered 17, after V lost 4 bases and J lost 1 base. Per germline, CDR1 SGHRS and CDR2 YFSETQ. The CDR3 region has the DNA TGCGCCAGCAGCCCTCAGGGGGCGTACTGGCTAGGGGGCACAGATACGCAGTATTTT. Translated: CASSPQGAYWLGGTDTQYF.

The rearrangement uses TRBV25-1 and TRBJ1-1, with D possibly TRBD1 on 5 matching bases. This CDR3 contains 13 residues. V shed 2 bases and J shed 8 bases, with 12 bases lying between them. Germline CDR1 is MGHDK and CDR2 is SYGVNS. CDR3 protein: CASSEGGAGEAFF. The CDR3 DNA reads as TGTGCCAGCAGTGAAGGAGGGGCAGGCGAAGCTTTCTTT.

This clone was counted a single time. V and J are TRBV9 and TRBJ1-2, with D possibly being TRBD1 (6 bases). The CDR3 sequence is 16 residues long. Germline CDR1 and CDR2: SGDLS and YYNGEE. Trimming removed 3 bases from V and 1 base from J, with 16 bases in between. CDR3 DNA: TGTGCCAGCAGCGCGACAGGTCGGGCCCTTAACTATGGCTACACCTTC. Translation: CASSATGRALNYGYTF.

The V and J genes are TRBV15 and TRBJ1-5; D is uncertain. V lost 0 bases, J lost 5 bases, and 23 bases lay in between. The V gene's germline CDR1 is LNHNV and CDR2 YYDKDF (reference sequence). This CDR3 contains 19 residues. Here the CDR3 DNA reads TGTGCCACCAGCAGAGATCGGAGAGGTGTGAGGGTTCCCCATCAGCCCCAGCATTTT. It yields the protein CATSRDRRGVRVPHQPQHF.